The present T cell receptor beta chain was sequenced within a study of pediatric ulcerative colitis. About the research overall: Six or seven patients showed pancolitis and two showed left-sided colitis.

With respect to this clone: Antigen specificity is unknown.

Measured with immunoSEQ multiplex PCR; TCRdb has only the in-frame clones, and not every one. The sample includes approximately 32,000 clones, roughly 86% of them seen just once. The study's findings and limits: A couple of rectal clonotypes were found only in ulcerative colitis patients, all of them.

V was trimmed by 3 bases and J by 1 base, leaving 9 bases between them. Germline CDR1 and CDR2: LNHNV and YYDKDF (reference sequence). The CDR3 loop spans 14 amino acids. The gene calls are TRBV15 and TRBJ1-1; D gene ambiguous. The source of this sequence is a boy aged 5-17 years with severe ulcerative colitis. The sequenced material came from blood. The CDR3: CATSSGHANTEAFF. Here the CDR3 DNA reads TGTGCCACCAGCAGCGGGCATGCGAACACTGAAGCTTTCTTT.